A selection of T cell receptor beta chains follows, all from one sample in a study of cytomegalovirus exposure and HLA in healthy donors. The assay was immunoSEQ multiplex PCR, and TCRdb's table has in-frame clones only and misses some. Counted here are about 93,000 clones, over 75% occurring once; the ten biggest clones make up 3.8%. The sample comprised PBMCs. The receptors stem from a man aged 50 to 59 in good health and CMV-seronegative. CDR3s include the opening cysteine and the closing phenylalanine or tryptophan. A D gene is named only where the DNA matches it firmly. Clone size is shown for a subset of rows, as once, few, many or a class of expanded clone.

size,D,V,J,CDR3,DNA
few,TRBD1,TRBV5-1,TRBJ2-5,CASSFRTGTGRGSETQYF,TGCGCCAGCAGCTTTAGGACAGGGACAGGAAGGGGTTCGGAGACCCAGTACTTC
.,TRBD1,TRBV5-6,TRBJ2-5,CASSSTSGQGGETQYF,TGTGCCAGCAGCTCCACCTCTGGACAGGGGGGGGAGACCCAGTACTTC
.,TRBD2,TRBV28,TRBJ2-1,CASTKTWGGSSYNEQFF,TGTGCCAGCACTAAAACCTGGGGAGGGAGCTCCTACAATGAGCAGTTCTTC
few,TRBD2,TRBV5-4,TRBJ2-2,CASSSVAGVNTGELFF,TGTGCCAGCAGCTCGGTGGCGGGAGTGAACACCGGGGAGCTGTTTTTT
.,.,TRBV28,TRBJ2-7,CASSSAQVYEQYF,TGTGCCAGCAGTTCCGCCCAGGTCTACGAGCAGTACTTC
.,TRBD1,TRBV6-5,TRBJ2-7,CASSSEGDRRYF,TGTGCCAGCAGTTCCGAAGGGGACAGGAGGTACTTC
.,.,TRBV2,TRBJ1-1,CASGQGPSLDTEAFF,TGTGCCAGCGGTCAGGGGCCTAGCCTTGACACTGAAGCTTTCTTT
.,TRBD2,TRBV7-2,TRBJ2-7,CASSLSGSWDEQYF,TGTGCCAGCAGCCTTAGCGGGAGTTGGGACGAGCAGTACTTC
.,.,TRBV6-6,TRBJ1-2,CASSYEGEGYTF,TGTGCCAGCAGTTACGAGGGAGAGGGCTACACCTTC
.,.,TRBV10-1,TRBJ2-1,CASSESGSSYNEQFF,TGCGCCAGCAGTGAGTCCGGGAGCTCCTACAATGAGCAGTTCTTC
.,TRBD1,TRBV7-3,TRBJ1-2,CASSLNPRGDGYTF,TGTGCCAGCAGCCTAAACCCCAGGGGGGATGGCTACACCTTC
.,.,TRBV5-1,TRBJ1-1,CASSFQGQNTEAFF,TGCGCCAGCAGCTTTCAAGGACAGAACACTGAAGCTTTCTTT
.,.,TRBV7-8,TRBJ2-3,CASSFLAGPTDTQYF,TGTGCCAGCAGCTTTCTAGCAGGCCCCACAGATACGCAGTATTTT
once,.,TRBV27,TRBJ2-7,CASSFRGGEQYF,TGTGCCAGCAGTTTCAGGGGTGGCGAGCAGTACTTC
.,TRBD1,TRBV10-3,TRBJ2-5,CAIKGQYSGETQYF,TGTGCCATTAAGGGACAGTATTCCGGGGAGACCCAGTACTTC
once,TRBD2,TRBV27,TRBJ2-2,CASSLRGTSGTPGELFF,TGTGCCAGCAGTTTGCGGGGTACTAGCGGGACCCCCGGGGAGCTGTTTTTT
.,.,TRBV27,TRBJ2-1,CASSSRAPYNEQFF,TGTGCCAGCAGCAGCAGGGCTCCATACAATGAGCAGTTCTTC
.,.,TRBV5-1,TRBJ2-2,CASSSDAGFNTGELFF,TGCGCCAGCAGCTCGGACGCAGGGTTTAACACCGGGGAGCTGTTTTTT
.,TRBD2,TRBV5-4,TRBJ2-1,CASSPRRMSGLADNEQFF,TGTGCCAGCAGCCCTCGCCGTATGTCCGGACTAGCGGACAATGAGCAGTTCTTC
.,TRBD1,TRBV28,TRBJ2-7,CASSLVGQGAHEQYF,TGTGCCAGCAGTTTAGTCGGACAGGGGGCCCACGAGCAGTACTTC
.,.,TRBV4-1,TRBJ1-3,CASSQSMRQEITGNTIYF,TGCGCCAGCAGCCAGTCTATGAGACAGGAGATAACTGGAAACACCATATATTTT
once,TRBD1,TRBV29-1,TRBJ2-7,CSVEGDRESYEQYF,TGCAGCGTTGAGGGGGACAGGGAATCCTACGAGCAGTACTTC
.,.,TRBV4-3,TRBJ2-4,CASSQTQGYLAKNIQYF,TGCGCCAGCAGCCAAACCCAGGGATACCTAGCCAAAAACATTCAGTACTTC
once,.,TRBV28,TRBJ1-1,CASSPRMNTEAFF,TGTGCCAGCAGTCCCCGTATGAACACTGAAGCTTTCTTT
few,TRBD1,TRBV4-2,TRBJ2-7,CASSQANRGSYEQYF,TGTGCCAGCAGCCAGGCGAACAGGGGTAGCTACGAGCAGTACTTC
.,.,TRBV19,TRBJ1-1,CASKEGYTEAFF,TGTGCCAGTAAGGAGGGATACACTGAAGCTTTCTTT
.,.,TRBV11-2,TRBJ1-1,CASSLDPGFIAEAFF,TGTGCCAGCAGCTTAGATCCCGGGTTTATCGCTGAAGCTTTCTTT
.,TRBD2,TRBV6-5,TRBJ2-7,CAISPTRTSSYEQYF,TGTGCCATCTCCCCCACCCGGACTAGCTCATACGAGCAGTACTTC
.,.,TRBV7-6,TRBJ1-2,CASSLLGLRGYTF,TGTGCCAGCAGCTTATTGGGCCTCCGGGGCTACACCTTC
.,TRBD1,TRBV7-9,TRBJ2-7,CASSAPGQGRYEQYF,TGTGCCAGCAGCGCGCCGGGACAGGGTCGCTACGAGCAGTACTTC
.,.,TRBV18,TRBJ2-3,CASSPPSTDTQYF,TGTGCCAGCTCACCCCCTAGCACAGATACGCAGTATTTT
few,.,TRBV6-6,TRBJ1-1,CASSPTGEAFF,TGTGCCAGCAGTCCCACAGGGGAAGCTTTCTTT
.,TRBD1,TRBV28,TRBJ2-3,CATKGASGTDTQYF,TGTGCCACCAAGGGGGCATCTGGAACAGATACGCAGTATTTT
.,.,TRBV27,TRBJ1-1,CASSLSTGNTEAFF,TGTGCCAGCAGTTTATCGACGGGGAACACTGAAGCTTTCTTT
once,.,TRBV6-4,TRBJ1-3,CASSDSPGTPSPSSGNTIYF,TGTGCCAGCAGTGATTCCCCCGGGACACCTTCCCCAAGCTCTGGAAACACCATATATTTT
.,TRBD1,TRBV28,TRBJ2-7,CASSLSRDRAYEQYF,TGTGCCAGCAGTTTAAGCCGGGACAGGGCTTACGAGCAGTACTTC